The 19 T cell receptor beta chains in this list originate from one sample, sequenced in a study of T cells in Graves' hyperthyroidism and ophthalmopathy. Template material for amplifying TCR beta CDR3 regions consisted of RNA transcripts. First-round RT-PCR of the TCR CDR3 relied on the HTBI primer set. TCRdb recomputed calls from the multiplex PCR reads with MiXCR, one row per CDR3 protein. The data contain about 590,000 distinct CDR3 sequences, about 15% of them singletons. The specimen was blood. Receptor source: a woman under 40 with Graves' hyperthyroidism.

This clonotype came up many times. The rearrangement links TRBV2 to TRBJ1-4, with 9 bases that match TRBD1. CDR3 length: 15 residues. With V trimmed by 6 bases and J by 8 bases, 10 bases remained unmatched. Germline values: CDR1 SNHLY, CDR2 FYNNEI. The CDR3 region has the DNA TGTGCCAGCAGCCTCCGGGGACAGGGAAACGAAAAACTGTTTTTT. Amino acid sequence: CASSLRGQGNEKLFF.

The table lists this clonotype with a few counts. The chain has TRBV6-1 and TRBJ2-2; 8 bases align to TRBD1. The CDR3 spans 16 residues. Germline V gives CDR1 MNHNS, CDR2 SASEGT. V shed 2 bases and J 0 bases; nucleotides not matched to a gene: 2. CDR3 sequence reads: CASSERTGSNTGELFF. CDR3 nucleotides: TGTGCCAGCAGTGAACGGACAGGGTCGAACACCGGGGAGCTGTTTTTT.

Here the CDR3 DNA reads TGCAGTGCTCTTAGCGGGAGGGTCCACGAGCAGTACTTC. Amino acid sequence: CSALSGRVHEQYF. This rearrangement joins TRBV20-1 to TRBJ2-7, with 11 bases identical to TRBD2. Germline loops: CDR1 DFQATT, CDR2 SNEGSKA (reference sequence). V gave up 5 bases and J gave up 5 bases; unmatched junction bases: 5. The CDR3 totals 13 residues.

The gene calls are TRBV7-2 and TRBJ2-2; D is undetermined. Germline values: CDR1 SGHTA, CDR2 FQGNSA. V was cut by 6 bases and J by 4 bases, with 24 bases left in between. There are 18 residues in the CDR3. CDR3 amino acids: CASSPRIKLDLGTGELFF. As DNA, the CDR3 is TGTGCCAGCAGTCCGCGAATAAAGCTCGACTTAGGCACCGGGGAGCTGTTTTTT.

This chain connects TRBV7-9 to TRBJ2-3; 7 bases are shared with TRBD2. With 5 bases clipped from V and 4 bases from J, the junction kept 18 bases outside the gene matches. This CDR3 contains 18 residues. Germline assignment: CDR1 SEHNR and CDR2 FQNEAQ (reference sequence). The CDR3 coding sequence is TGTGCCAGCAGCGGAATGGCCTCGGGAGGTATCGGGGCAGATACGCAGTATTTT. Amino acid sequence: CASSGMASGGIGADTQYF.

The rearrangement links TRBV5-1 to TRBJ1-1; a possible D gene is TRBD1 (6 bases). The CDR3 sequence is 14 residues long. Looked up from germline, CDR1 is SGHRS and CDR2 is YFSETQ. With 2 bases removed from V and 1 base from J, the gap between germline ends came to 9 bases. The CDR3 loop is CASSLMGQNTEAFF. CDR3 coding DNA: TGCGCCAGCAGCTTAATGGGACAGAACACTGAAGCTTTCTTT.

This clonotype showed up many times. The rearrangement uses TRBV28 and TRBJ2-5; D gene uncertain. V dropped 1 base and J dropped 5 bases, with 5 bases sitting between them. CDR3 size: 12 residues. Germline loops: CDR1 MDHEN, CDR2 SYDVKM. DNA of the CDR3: TGTGCCAGCAGTTTATATAGTGAGACCCAGTACTTC. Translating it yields CASSLYSETQYF.

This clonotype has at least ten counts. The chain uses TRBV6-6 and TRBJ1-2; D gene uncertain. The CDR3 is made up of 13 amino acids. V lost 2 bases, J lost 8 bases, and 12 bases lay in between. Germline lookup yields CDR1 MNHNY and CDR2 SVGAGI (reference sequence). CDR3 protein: CASSYREASGYTF. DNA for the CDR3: TGTGCCAGCAGTTACAGGGAAGCTAGCGGCTACACCTTC.

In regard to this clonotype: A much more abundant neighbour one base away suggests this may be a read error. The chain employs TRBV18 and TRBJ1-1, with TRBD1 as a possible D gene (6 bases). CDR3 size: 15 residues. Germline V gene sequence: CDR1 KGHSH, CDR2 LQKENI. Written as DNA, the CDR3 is TGTGCCCGCTCACCAGGGGCGCCTATTGGGACTGAAGCTTTCTTT. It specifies CARSPGAPIGTEAFF.

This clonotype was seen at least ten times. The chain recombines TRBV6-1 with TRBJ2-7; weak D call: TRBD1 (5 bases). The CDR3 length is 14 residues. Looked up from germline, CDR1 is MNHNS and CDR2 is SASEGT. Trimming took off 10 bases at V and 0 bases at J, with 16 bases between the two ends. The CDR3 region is CATSRTFPSYEQYF. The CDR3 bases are TGTGCCACCTCTAGGACATTCCCCTCCTACGAGCAGTACTTC.

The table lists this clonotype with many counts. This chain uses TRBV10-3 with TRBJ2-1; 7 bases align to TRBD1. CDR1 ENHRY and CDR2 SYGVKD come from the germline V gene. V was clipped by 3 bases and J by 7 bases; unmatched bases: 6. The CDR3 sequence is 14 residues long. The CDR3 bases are TGTGCCATCAGTGATACACAGGGGAGTAATGAGCAGTTCTTC. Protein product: CAISDTQGSNEQFF.

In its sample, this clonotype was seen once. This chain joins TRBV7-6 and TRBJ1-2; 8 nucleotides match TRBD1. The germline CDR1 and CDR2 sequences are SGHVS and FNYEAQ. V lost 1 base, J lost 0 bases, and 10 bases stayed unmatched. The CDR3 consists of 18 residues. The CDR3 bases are TGTGCCAGCAGCTTAGACGTCCAGGACAGGGAAGCTAACTATGGCTACACCTTC. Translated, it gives CASSLDVQDREANYGYTF.

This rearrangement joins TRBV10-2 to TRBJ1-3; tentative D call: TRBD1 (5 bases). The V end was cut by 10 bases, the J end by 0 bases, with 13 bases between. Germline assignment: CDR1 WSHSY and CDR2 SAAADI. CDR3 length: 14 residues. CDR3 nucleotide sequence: TGCGCCACCGCCTCAGGGATCTCTGGAAACACCATATATTTT. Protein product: CATASGISGNTIYF.

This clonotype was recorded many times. The CDR3 nucleotides are TGTGCCTCCGGGGGGCTAGAAGAGCAGTTCTTC. Protein product: CASGGLEEQFF. The chain is built from TRBV30 and TRBJ2-1; TRBD2 is a possible D gene (7 bases). Per germline, CDR1 GTSNPN and CDR2 SVGIG (reference sequence). Between the trimmed V and J ends, which lost 7 bases and 10 bases, there was a span of 14 bases. The CDR3 consists of 11 residues.

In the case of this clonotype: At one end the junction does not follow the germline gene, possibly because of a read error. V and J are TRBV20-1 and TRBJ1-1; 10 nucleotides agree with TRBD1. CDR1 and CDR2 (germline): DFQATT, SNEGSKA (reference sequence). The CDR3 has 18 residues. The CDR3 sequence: CSARGRQGARRRNAEAFF. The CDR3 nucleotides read TGCAGTGCTAGAGGAAGACAGGGGGCGAGAAGAAGGAACGCTGAAGCTTTCTTT.

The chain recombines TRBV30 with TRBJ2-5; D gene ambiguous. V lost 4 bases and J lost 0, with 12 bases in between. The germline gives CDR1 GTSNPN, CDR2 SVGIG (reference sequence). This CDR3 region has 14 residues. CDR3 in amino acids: CAWTLETYQETQYF. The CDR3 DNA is TGTGCCTGGACCCTAGAAACCTACCAAGAGACCCAGTACTTC.

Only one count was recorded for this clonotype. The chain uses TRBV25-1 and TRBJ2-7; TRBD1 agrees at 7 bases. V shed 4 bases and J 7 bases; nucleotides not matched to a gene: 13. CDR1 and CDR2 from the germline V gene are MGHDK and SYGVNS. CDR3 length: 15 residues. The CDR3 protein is CASSGPGQIATEQYF. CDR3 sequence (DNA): TGTGCCAGCAGTGGACCGGGACAGATAGCTACAGAGCAGTACTTC.

CDR3 region: CASRPTGGVYNSPLHF. CDR3 bases: TGCGCCAGCAGACCTACAGGGGGCGTTTATAATTCACCCCTCCACTTT. This chain uses TRBV5-1 with TRBJ1-6; 9 bases map to TRBD1. The CDR3 runs 16 residues. V lost 5 bases and J lost 4; bases outside the gene matches: 7. Germline V gene lookup returns CDR1 SGHRS and CDR2 YFSETQ.

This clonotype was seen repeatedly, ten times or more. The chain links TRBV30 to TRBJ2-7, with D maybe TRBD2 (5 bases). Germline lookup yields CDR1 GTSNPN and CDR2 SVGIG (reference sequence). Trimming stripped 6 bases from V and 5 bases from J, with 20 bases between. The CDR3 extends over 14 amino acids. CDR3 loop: CACQRSFSANEQYF. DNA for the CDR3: TGTGCCTGCCAAAGGAGTTTTAGCGCAAACGAGCAGTACTTC.